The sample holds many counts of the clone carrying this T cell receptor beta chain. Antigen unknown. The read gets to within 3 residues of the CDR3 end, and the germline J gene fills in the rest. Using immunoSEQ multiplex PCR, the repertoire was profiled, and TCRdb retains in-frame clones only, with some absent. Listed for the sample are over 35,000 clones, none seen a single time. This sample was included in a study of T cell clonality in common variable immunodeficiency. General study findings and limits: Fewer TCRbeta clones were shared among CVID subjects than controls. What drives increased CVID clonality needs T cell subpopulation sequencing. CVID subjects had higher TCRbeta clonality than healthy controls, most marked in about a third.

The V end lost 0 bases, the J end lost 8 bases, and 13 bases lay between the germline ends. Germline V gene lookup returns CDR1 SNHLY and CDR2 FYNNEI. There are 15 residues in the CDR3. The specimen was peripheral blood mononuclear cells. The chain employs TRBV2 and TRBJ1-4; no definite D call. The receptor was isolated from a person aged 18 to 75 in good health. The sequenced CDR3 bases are TGTGCCAGCAGTGAAGCGCAGAGGGCAAAGGAAAAA. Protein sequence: CASSEAQRAKEK. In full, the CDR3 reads CASSEAQRAKEKLFF.